Reported below is one T cell receptor (beta chain). Losses at the gene ends were 6 bases for V and 7 bases for J; bases not matched to a gene: 17. This CDR3 has 17 residues. CDR1 and CDR2 (germline): SGHRS, YFSETQ. Original processing notes: Scientists estimated how many nucleated cells there were by amplifying reference gene primers. Some clones are missing from TCRdb's copy, which holds only in-frame ones; the method was immunoSEQ multiplex PCR. V and J calls plus clone size are reproduced from that table; the DNA served to infer D and trimming. This table has 250,000 to 300,000 clones, approximately 83% appearing once. The source of the sample is a study of blood T cell repertoires in COVID-19.

This clonotype was sampled from a woman aged 45-59 years who had recovered from COVID-19. The sample was PBMCs or T cells enriched from blood (not recorded which). The rearrangement joins TRBV5-1 to TRBJ2-2, with 8 bases fitting TRBD2. This CDR3 is CASTGLSGSVSVGELFF. The DNA for the CDR3 is TGCGCCAGCACAGGACTAAGCGGGAGTGTCAGTGTCGGGGAGCTGTTTTTT.